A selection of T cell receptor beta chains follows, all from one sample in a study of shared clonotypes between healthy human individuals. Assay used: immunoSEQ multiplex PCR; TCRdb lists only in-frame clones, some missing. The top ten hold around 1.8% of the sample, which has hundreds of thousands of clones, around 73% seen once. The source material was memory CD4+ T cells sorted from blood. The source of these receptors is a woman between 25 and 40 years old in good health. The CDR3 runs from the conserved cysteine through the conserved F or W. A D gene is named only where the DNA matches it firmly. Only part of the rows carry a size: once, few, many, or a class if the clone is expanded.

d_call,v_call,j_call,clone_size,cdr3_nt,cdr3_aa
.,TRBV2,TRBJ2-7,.,TGTGCCAGCGGCAGGAGCTCCTACGAGCAGTACTTC,CASGRSSYEQYF
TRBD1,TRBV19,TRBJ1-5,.,TGTGCCAGTAGGAGGGACAGGGAACAGCCCCAGCATTTT,CASRRDREQPQHF
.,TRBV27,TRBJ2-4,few,TGTGCCAGCAGTTTCCGGGGCCGGGACTCCAATATTCAGTACTTC,CASSFRGRDSNIQYF
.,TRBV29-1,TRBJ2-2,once,TGCAGCGCGGCCGCCGGGACGCCGTCTACCGGGGAGCTGTTTTTT,CSAAAGTPSTGELFF
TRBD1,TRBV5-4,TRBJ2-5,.,TGTGCCAGCAGCTTGGCAGGACAGGACCAGGAGACCCAGTACTTC,CASSLAGQDQETQYF
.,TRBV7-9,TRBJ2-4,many,TGTGCCAGCGGTACTACAGGGTATGGGGACATTCAGTACTTC,CASGTTGYGDIQYF
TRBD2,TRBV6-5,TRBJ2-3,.,TGTGCCAGCAGTTACCAAGCAGCGGGAGGGCCAGCTGTGTCGTATTTT,CASSYQAAGGPAVSYF
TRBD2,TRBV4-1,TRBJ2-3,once,TGCGCCAGCAGCCAAGATGAGCGGGGGGCTAGCACAGATACGCAGTATTTT,CASSQDERGASTDTQYF
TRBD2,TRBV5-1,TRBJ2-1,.,TGCGCCAGCATCCCTACGGCGGGAGGCAGACTTAGGGAGCAGTTCTTC,CASIPTAGGRLREQFF
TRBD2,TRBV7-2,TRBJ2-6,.,TGTGCCAGCAGCCATATCGCGCTAGCGGTTAGCTCTGGGGCCAACGTCCTGACTTTC,CASSHIALAVSSGANVLTF
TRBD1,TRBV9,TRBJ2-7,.,TGTGCCAGCAGCGTAGGGAACCACAGGGGCGACGAGCAGTACTTC,CASSVGNHRGDEQYF
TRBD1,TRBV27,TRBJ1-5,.,TGTGCCAGCAGTTTAAATTGGGACAGGGATCAGCCCCAGCATTTT,CASSLNWDRDQPQHF
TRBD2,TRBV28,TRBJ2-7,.,TGTGCCAGCAGTTTGGTCGGGTGGTTGACTAGCGGGGGACACTACGAGCAGTACTTC,CASSLVGWLTSGGHYEQYF
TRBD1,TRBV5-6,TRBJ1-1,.,TGTGCCAGCAGCCCGACAGGGTTTTCCGAAGCTTTCTTT,CASSPTGFSEAFF
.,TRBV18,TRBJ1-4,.,TGTGCCAGCTCACCATCGCACGAAAAACTGTTTTTT,CASSPSHEKLFF
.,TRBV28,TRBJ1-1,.,TGTGCCAGCCCCCCAGGCAAACCCACTGGGAACACTGAAGCTTTCTTT,CASPPGKPTGNTEAFF
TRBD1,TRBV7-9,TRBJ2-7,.,TGTGCCAGCAGTCGATCCGGGACAGGGTTTTACGAGCAGTACTTC,CASSRSGTGFYEQYF
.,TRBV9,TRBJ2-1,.,TGTGCCAGCAGCGCTCATGGGGGGAATGAGCAGTTCTTC,CASSAHGGNEQFF
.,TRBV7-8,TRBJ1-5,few,TGTGCCAGCAGCGCCGACCGGCATCAGCCCCAGCATTTT,CASSADRHQPQHF
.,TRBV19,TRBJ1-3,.,TGTGCCAGTAGTACCCCGGGGAGCACTGGAAACACCATATATTTT,CASSTPGSTGNTIYF
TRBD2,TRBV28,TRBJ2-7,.,TGTGCCAGCACCCAGCGGGAGAGTTTTTACGAGCAGTACTTC,CASTQRESFYEQYF
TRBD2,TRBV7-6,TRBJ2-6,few,TGTGCCAGCAGCTTAGTCCGCTCCGGACTAGCGGGAAGTGGTGGGGCCAACGTCCTGACTTTC,CASSLVRSGLAGSGGANVLTF
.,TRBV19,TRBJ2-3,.,TGTGCCAGTAGGAATAGCGGGACAGGCACAGATACGCAGTATTTT,CASRNSGTGTDTQYF
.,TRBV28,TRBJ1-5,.,TGTGCCAGCAGTTTAGACAGACGCCAGCCCCAGCATTTT,CASSLDRRQPQHF
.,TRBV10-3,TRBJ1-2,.,TGTGCCATCAGTTCCGGGACGACAAACTATGGCTACACCTTC,CAISSGTTNYGYTF
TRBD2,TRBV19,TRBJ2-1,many,TGTGCCAGTAGTCCTAGCGGGAGGGCGGGGAATGAGCAGTTCTTC,CASSPSGRAGNEQFF
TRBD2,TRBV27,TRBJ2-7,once,TGTGCCAGCAGAGTAGCGGGAGGTGCGTCCTACGAGCAGTACTTC,CASRVAGGASYEQYF
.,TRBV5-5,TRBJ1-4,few,TGTGCCAGCAGCTTGGTCCACACACCAAAACTGTTTTTT,CASSLVHTPKLFF
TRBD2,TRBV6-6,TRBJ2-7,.,TGTGCCAGCAGTTACTCGGCTAGCGGGAGGTACGAGCAGTACTTC,CASSYSASGRYEQYF
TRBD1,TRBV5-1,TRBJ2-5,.,TGCGCCAGCAGCTGGGGACAGGGCCACCAAGAGACCCAGTACTTC,CASSWGQGHQETQYF
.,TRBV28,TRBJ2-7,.,TGTGCCAGCAGTTTGGCCGGGCTCGGAAACGAGCAGTACTTC,CASSLAGLGNEQYF
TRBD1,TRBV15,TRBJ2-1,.,TGTGCCACCAGCAGAGAAGGGACAGGGGGCAAAAATGAGCAGTTCTTC,CATSREGTGGKNEQFF
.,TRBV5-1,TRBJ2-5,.,TGCGCCAGCAGCTTAGACCCGGAGGAGACCCAGTACTTC,CASSLDPEETQYF
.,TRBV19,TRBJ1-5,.,TGTGCCAGTAGCCATGGCCGGGACCCAGATAGCAATCAGCCCCAGCATTTT,CASSHGRDPDSNQPQHF
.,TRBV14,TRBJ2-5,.,TGTGCCAGCAGCTGGGCCTCAGGGGAGACCCAGTACTTC,CASSWASGETQYF
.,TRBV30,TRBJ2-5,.,TGTGCCTGGAGCCCCGGCGGGGCGTTGGAGACCCAGTACTTC,CAWSPGGALETQYF
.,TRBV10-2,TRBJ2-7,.,TGCGCCAGCAGCGCAACCTACGAGCAGTACTTC,CASSATYEQYF